This entry is about one T cell receptor beta chain. V was cut by 0 bases and J by 3 bases, with 5 bases left in between. Per the germline V gene, CDR1 is KGHSH and CDR2 is LQKENI. The CDR3 consists of 13 residues. This sample was taken from a study of blood T cells in healthy people across ages. For the second PCR, which ran for roughly 7 to 11 cycles, a sample-barcoded 5' primer and a J-beta primer mix were used. The template-switch adaptor, which had 12 random nucleotides, put a tag on each cDNA molecule. CDR3-containing paired-end reads numbering at least 2.5 million came from each sample. TCRdb re-derived calls from the 5' RACE reads in MiXCR, one entry per CDR3 protein. The sample shows around 1,100,000 distinct CDR3 sequences, roughly two fifths of them seen only once.

This clonotype was obtained from a man aged 18 to 30 in good health. The chain combines TRBV18 with TRBJ1-2; D is undetermined. Source material: blood. CDR3 nucleotide sequence: TGTGCCAGCTCACCACCAGAACACTATGGCTACACCTTC. As protein: CASSPPEHYGYTF.